This T cell receptor beta chain was sequenced in a study of T cells after yellow fever vaccination. The CDR3 is made up of 13 amino acids. Trimming stripped 5 bases from V and 2 bases from J, with 7 bases between. CDR1 is SEHNR and CDR2 is FQNEAQ in the germline V gene (reference sequence). It was through 5'RACE template switching that TCR cDNA was made, with a universal primer site and UMIs added. TCRdb re-derived calls from the 5' RACE reads in MiXCR, one entry per CDR3 protein. The repertoire has under 600,000 distinct CDR3 sequences, just over 20% of them found once; the top ten carry about a sixth.

The clonotype comes from a young man who received the YFV17D yellow fever vaccine. This specimen was PBMCs, taken approximately 22 days after the first yellow fever vaccination. The chain links TRBV7-9 to TRBJ2-1; D gene uncertain. CDR3 in amino acids: CASSPIAYNEQFF. CDR3 coding DNA: TGTGCCAGCAGCCCGATAGCCTACAATGAGCAGTTCTTC.